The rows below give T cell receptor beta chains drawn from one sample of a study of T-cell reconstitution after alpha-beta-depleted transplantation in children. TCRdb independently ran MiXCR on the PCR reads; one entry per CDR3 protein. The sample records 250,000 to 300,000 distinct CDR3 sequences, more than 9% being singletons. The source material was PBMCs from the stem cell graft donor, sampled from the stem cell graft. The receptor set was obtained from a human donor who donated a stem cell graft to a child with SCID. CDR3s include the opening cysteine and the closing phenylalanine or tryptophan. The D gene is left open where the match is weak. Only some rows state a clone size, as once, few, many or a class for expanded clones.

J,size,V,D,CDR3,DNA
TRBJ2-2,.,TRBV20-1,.,CSARVPLSRELFF,TGCAGTGCTAGAGTCCCCCTTAGCCGGGAGCTGTTTTTT
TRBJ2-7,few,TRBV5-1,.,CASSSQHGEQYF,TGCGCCAGCAGCTCACAACACGGGGAGCAGTACTTC
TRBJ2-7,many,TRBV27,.,CASRLRHGASYEQYF,TGTGCCAGCAGGCTAAGACATGGGGCCTCCTACGAGCAGTACTTC
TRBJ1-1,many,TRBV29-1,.,CSVVHPLGGITEAFF,TGCAGCGTCGTCCACCCTCTCGGGGGAATCACTGAAGCTTTCTTT
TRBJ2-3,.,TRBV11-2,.,CASGMEGISTDTQYF,TGTGCCAGCGGGATGGAGGGGATCAGTACAGATACGCAGTATTTT
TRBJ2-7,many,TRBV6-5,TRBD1,CASSPPLDRGIYEQYF,TGTGCCAGCAGTCCACCCCTGGACAGGGGCATATACGAGCAGTACTTC
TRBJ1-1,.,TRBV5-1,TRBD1,CASSFQGGGTEAFF,TGCGCCAGCAGCTTTCAGGGGGGAGGCACTGAAGCTTTCTTT
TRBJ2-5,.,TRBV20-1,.,CSARVQGLTQYF,TGCAGTGCTAGAGTCCAGGGGTTGACCCAGTACTTC
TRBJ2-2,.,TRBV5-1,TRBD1,CASRLGDRGTGELFF,TGCGCCAGCAGATTAGGGGACAGAGGCACCGGGGAGCTGTTTTTT
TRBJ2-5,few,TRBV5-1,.,CASSLNRVGETQYF,TGCGCCAGCAGCTTGAACAGGGTAGGGGAGACCCAGTACTTC
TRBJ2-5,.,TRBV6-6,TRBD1,CASCIRGRETQYF,TGTGCCAGCTGTATAAGGGGGCGCGAGACCCAGTACTTC
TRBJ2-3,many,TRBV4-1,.,CASSQEQGLRDTQYF,TGCGCCAGCAGCCAAGAACAGGGATTAAGAGATACGCAGTATTTT
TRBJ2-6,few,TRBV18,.,CASSPLHLSGANVLTF,TGTGCCAGCTCACCTTTACACCTCTCTGGGGCCAACGTCCTGACTTTC
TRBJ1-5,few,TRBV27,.,CASSLMGQSNQPQHF,TGTGCCAGCAGTTTAATGGGGCAGAGCAATCAGCCCCAGCATTTT
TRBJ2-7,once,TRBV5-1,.,CASSLESGDRYSYEQYF,TGCGCCAGCAGCTTGGAGTCGGGAGACAGGTACTCCTACGAGCAGTACTTC